The 13 T cell receptor beta chains below come from one sample, sequenced in a study of long-term antiretroviral therapy in people with HIV (dated by TCRdb to between 2021 and 2024). The immunoSEQ hsTCRB v3.0 assay was used at survey level resolution to sequence the TRB variable region. The source is immuneACCESS, and TCRdb retained only in-frame sequences with V and J called. Part of the clones is not carried over; for the studies checked, unresolved V genes explain less than half of this, and the remainder is unexplained. The sample profile shows about 12,000 clones; roughly four fifths of them were found once. The ten largest account for more than 15% of the sample. The sequenced sample was unsorted PBMCs, obtained 0.5 years before starting antiretroviral therapy. Source of these receptors: a woman aged 40-49 years with HIV.

The rearrangement uses TRBV6-5 and TRBJ1-1; 7 nucleotides match TRBD1. The CDR3 runs 13 residues. CDR1 is MNHEY and CDR2 is SVGAGI in the germline V gene. The CDR3 is CASTKSGGTEAFF. CDR3 coding DNA: TGTGCGTCTACAAAATCAGGGGGCACTGAAGCTTTCTTT.

The chain links TRBV29-1 to TRBJ1-1; D uncertain. This CDR3 comprises 14 residues. From germline, CDR1 is SQVTM and CDR2 ANQGSEA. The V gene lost 0 bases and the J gene lost 8 bases, with 16 bases spanning the gap. The CDR3 DNA is TGCAGCGTTGAAGATCCCGGCATTAACATGGAAGCTTTCTTT. It translates to CSVEDPGINMEAFF.

V and J are TRBV7-6 and TRBJ2-7, with D unclear. Trimming shortened V by 5 bases and J by 3 bases, and 14 bases separated the two germline ends. Germline V lookup: CDR1 SGHVS, CDR2 FNYEAQ. This CDR3 region has 14 residues. CDR3: CASSRGGAGYEQYF. In DNA form, the CDR3 reads TGTGCCAGCAGCCGCGGTGGCGCCGGCTACGAGCAGTACTTC.

This clone was seen more than once but under ten times. V usage is TRBV27 and J usage is TRBJ2-7; 8 bases map to TRBD2. Germline loops: CDR1 MNHEY, CDR2 SMNVEV (reference sequence). The CDR3 consists of 16 residues. The V segment lost 5 bases and the J segment 2 bases; nucleotides outside the gene matches: 11. CDR3 residues: CASSTSGGKRPYEQYF. The CDR3 DNA reads TGTGCCAGCAGTACCTCGGGGGGGAAGCGGCCCTACGAGCAGTACTTC.

The chain employs TRBV2 and TRBJ2-3, with unresolved D. V lost 5 bases to trimming and J lost 6 bases, with 9 bases between them. CDR1 and CDR2 (germline): SNHLY, FYNNEI. The CDR3 covers 12 residues. This CDR3 is CASSRFRDTQYF. For the CDR3, the DNA is TGTGCCAGCAGTCGTTTTCGGGATACGCAGTATTTT.

The V call is TRBV30, the J call TRBJ2-2, with D perhaps assigned TRBD1 or TRBD2 (5 bases each). V lost 4 bases, J lost 5 bases, and 17 bases lay in between. Germline CDR1 and CDR2: GTSNPN and SVGIG (reference sequence). This CDR3 is built from 15 residues. CDR3 amino acids: CAWNPGNEGTGELFF. CDR3 nucleotides: TGTGCCTGGAATCCCGGGAACGAGGGGACCGGGGAGCTGTTTTTT. Supplemented by reference TRBV30 and TRBJ2-2, the full variable domain reads SQTIHQWPATLVQPVGSPLSLECTVEGTSNPNLYWYRQAAGRGLQLLFYSVGIGQISSEVPQNLSASRPQDRQFILSSKKLLLSDSGFYLCAWNPGNEGTGELFFGEGSRLTVL.

The V call is TRBV5-6, the J call TRBJ1-2, with D hard to call. The length of the CDR3 is 13 residues. Trimming pared 4 bases from V and 5 bases from J, leaving 12 bases between. Germline CDR1 and CDR2: SGHDT and YYEEEE. The CDR3 sequence is CASSIGWEYGYTF. DNA for the CDR3: TGTGCCAGCAGCATTGGTTGGGAATATGGCTACACCTTC.

V is TRBV18 and J is TRBJ1-5; D may be TRBD1 (5 bases). Germline CDR1 and CDR2: KGHSH and LQKENI. Trimming shortened V by 3 bases and J by 5 bases, and 17 bases separated the two germline ends. This CDR3 is built from 16 residues. CDR3 protein: CASSPLKGGVDQPQHF. CDR3 DNA sequence: TGTGCCAGCTCACCGCTGAAAGGAGGGGTGGATCAGCCCCAGCATTTT. The full variable domain, its missing parts supplied by reference TRBV18 and TRBJ1-5, is NAGVMQNPRHLVRRRGQEARLRCSPMKGHSHVYWYRQLPEEGLKFMVYLQKENIIDESGMPKERFSAEFPKEGPSILRIQQVVRGDSAAYFCASSPLKGGVDQPQHFGDGTRLSIL.

The V gene is TRBV9, the J gene TRBJ2-7; perhaps TRBD2 as D (7 bases). Trimming took off 2 bases at V and 6 bases at J, with 15 bases between the two ends. Germline V lookup: CDR1 SGDLS, CDR2 YYNGEE. This CDR3 has 14 amino acids. CDR3 amino acids: CASSVGGRGGEQYF. The DNA of the CDR3 is TGTGCCAGCAGCGTGGGGGGGCGAGGGGGCGAGCAGTACTTC.

V usage is TRBV7-9 and J usage is TRBJ2-1, with 13 bases lining up with TRBD2. Germline-derived CDR1 and CDR2 are SEHNR and FQNEAQ (reference sequence). The CDR3 is 15 residues long. Trimming cost V 5 bases and J 8 bases; bases outside gene matches: 6. The CDR3 DNA reads TGTGCCAGCAGCCCCAGACTAGCGGGAGGCTATGAGCAGTTCTTC. Its protein product is CASSPRLAGGYEQFF. Full variable domain (rest looked up from reference TRBV7-9 and TRBJ2-1): DTGVSQNPRHKITKRGQNVTFRCDPISEHNRLYWYRQTLGQGPEFLTYFQNEAQLEKSRLLSDRFSAERPKGSFSTLEIQRTEQGDSAMYLCASSPRLAGGYEQFFGPGTRLTVL.

The rearrangement links TRBV25-1 to TRBJ2-1, with 7 bases matching TRBD2. CDR1 and CDR2 from the germline V gene are MGHDK and SYGVNS. After removal of 1 base from V and 6 bases from J, the junction contained 3 bases not matched to a gene. The CDR3 has 14 amino acids. CDR3 loop: CASSEWRGGNEQFF. CDR3 sequence (DNA): TGTGCCAGCAGTGAATGGCGCGGGGGCAATGAGCAGTTCTTC.

V gene TRBV5-1 combines with J gene TRBJ2-2; D is unresolved. Trimming removed 0 bases at V and 2 bases at J, with 11 bases between. The CDR3 runs 16 residues. CDR1 is SGHRS, CDR2 YFSETQ, per germline. The CDR3 DNA sequence: TGCGCCAGCAGCTTGGGTGGTAAGTTAAACACCGGGGAGCTGTTTTTT. This sequence encodes CASSLGGKLNTGELFF.

CDR3 coding DNA: TGTGCCAGCAGTGATCGTCATCGGAGCTACGAGCAGTACTTC. The encoded protein is CASSDRHRSYEQYF. The rearrangement uses TRBV2 and TRBJ2-7; unclear D gene. Trimming stripped 3 bases from V and 3 bases from J, with 12 bases between. CDR3 length equals 14 residues. Germline V gene data show CDR1 as SNHLY and CDR2 as FYNNEI. Full variable domain (rest looked up from reference TRBV2 and TRBJ2-7): EPEVTQTPSHQVTQMGQEVILRCVPISNHLYFYWYRQILGQKVEFLVSFYNNEISEKSEIFDDQFSVERPDGSNFTLKIRSTKLEDSAMYFCASSDRHRSYEQYFGPGTRLTVT.